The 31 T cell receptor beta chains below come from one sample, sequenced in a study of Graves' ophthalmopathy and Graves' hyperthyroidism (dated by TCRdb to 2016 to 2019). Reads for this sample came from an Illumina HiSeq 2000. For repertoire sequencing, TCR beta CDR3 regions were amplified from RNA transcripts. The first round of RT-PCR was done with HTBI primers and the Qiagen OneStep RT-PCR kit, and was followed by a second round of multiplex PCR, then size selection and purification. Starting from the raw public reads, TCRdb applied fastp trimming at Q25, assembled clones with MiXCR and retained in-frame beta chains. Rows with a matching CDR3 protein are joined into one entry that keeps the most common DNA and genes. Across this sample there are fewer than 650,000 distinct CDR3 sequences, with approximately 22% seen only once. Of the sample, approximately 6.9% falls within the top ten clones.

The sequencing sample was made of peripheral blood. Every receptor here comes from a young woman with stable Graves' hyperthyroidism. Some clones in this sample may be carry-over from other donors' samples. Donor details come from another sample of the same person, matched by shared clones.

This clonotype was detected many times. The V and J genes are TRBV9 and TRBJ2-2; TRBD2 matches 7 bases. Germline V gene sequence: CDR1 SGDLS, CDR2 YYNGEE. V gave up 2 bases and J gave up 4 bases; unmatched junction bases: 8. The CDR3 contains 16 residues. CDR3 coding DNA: TGTGCCAGCAGCGTGGGAGGGGACGTCAGCACCGGGGAGCTGTTTTTT. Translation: CASSVGGDVSTGELFF.

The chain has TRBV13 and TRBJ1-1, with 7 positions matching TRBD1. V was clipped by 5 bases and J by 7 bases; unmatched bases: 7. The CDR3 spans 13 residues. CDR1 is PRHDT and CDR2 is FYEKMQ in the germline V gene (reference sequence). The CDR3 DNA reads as TGTGCCAGCAGCAAAGAACAGGGGTTTGAAGCTTTCTTT. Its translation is CASSKEQGFEAFF.

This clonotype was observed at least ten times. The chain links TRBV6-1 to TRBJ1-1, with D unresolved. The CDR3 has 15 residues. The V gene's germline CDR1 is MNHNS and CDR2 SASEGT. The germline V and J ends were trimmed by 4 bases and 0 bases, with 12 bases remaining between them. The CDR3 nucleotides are TGTGCCAGCAGTGGGCAGGAAGGACTGAACACTGAAGCTTTCTTT. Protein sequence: CASSGQEGLNTEAFF.

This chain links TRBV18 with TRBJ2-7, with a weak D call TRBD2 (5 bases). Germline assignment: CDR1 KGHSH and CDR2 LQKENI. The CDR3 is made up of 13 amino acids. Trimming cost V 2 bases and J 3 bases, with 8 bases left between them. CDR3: CASSPGENYEQYF. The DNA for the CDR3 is TGTGCCAGCTCACCAGGGGAGAACTACGAGCAGTACTTC.

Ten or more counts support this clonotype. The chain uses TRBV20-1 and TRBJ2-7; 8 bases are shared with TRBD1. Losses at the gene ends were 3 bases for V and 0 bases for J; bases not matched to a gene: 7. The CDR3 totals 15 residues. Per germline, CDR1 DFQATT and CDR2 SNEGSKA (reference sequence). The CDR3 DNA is TGCAGTGCTAGTGCACGGACAGGGCTCTCCTACGAGCAGTACTTC. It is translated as CSASARTGLSYEQYF.

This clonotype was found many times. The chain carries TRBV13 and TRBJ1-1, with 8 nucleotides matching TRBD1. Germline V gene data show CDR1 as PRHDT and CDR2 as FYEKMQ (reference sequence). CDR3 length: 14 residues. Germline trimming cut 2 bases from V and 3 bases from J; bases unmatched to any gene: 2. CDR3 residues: CASSLQGAHTEAFF. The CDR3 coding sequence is TGTGCCAGCAGCTTACAGGGGGCGCACACTGAAGCTTTCTTT.

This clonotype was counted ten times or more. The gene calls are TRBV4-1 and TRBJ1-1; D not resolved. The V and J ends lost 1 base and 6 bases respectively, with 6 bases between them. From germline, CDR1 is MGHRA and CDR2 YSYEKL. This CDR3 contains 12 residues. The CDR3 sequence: CASSQVGAEAFF. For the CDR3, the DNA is TGCGCCAGCAGCCAAGTGGGCGCTGAAGCTTTCTTT.

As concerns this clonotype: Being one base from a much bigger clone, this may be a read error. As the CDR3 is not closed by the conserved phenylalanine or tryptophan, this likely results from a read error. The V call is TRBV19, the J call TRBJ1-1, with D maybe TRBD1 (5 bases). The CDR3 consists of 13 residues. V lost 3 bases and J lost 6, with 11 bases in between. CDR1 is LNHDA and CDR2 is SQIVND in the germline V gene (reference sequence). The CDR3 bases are TGTGCCAGTAGTATGGGGCCGGTCGCTGAAGCTTTCGTT. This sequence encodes CASSMGPVAEAFV.

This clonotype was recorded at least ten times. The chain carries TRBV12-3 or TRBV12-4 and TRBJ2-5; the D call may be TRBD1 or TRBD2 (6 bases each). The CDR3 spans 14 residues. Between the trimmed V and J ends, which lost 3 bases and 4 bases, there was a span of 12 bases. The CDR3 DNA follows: TGTGCCAGCAGTTTTCGGGGGCATGGAGAGACCCAGTACTTC. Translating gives CASSFRGHGETQYF.

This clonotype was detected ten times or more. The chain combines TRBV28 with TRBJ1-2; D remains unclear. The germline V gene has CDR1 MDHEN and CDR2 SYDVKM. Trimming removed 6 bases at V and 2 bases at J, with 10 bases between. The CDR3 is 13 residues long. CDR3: CASRSDNNYGYTF. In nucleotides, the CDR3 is TGTGCCAGCAGGTCAGACAACAACTATGGCTACACCTTC.

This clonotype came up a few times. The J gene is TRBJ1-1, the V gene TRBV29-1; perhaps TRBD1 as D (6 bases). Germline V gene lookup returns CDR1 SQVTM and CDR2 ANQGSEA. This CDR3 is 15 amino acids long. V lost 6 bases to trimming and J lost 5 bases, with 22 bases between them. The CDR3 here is CSVEGGGTLLTEAFF. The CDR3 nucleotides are TGCAGCGTAGAGGGAGGGGGGACGCTCCTAACTGAAGCTTTCTTT.

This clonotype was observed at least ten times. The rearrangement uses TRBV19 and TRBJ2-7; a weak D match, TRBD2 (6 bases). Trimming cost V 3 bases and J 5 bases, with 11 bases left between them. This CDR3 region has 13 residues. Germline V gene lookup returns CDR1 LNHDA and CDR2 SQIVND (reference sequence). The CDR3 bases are TGTGCCAGTAGTATGACTAGTCGAAACGAGCAGTACTTC. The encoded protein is CASSMTSRNEQYF.

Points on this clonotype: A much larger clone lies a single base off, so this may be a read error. Here the CDR3 DNA reads TGCGCCAGCAGTGAGTCGATCAGCCACATGCAAGAGACCAAGTACTTC. Translation: CASSESISHMQETKYF. The genes are TRBV10-1 and TRBJ2-5; D is ambiguous. The CDR3 totals 16 residues. CDR1 is WNHNN, CDR2 SYGVQD, per germline (reference sequence).

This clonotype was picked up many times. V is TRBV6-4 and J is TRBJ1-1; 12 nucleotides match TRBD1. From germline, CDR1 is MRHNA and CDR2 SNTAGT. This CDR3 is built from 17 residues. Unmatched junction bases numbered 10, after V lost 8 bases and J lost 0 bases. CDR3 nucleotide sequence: TGTGCCAGCCCGGGACAGGGGGCCGCTTACTTGAACACTGAAGCTTTCTTT. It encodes CASPGQGAAYLNTEAFF.

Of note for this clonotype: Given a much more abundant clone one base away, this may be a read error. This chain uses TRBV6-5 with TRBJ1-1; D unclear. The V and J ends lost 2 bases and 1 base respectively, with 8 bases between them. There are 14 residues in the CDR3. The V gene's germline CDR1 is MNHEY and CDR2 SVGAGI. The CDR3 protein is CASSYAWRNTEAFF. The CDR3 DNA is TGTGCCAGCAGTTACGCGTGGCGGAACACTGAAGCTTTCTTT.

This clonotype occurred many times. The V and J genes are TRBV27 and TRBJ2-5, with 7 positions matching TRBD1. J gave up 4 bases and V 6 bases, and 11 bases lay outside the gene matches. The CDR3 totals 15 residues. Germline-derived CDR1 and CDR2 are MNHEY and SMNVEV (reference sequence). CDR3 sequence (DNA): TGTGCCAGCAGACGCCAGACAGGGTATGGAGAGACCCAGTACTTC. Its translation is CASRRQTGYGETQYF.

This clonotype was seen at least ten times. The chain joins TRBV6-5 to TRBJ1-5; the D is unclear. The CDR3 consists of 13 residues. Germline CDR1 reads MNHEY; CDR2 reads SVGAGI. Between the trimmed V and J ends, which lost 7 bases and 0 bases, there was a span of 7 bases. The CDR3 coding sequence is TGTGCCAGCACCTTAGATAGCAATCAGCCCCAGCATTTT. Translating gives CASTLDSNQPQHF.

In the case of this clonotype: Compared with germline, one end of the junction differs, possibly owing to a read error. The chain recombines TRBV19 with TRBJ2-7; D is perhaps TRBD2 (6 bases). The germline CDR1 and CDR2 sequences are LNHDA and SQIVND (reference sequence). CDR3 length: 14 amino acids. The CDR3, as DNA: TGTACCAGTAGTGCCCCCCTGGAGGGCTACGAGCAGTACTTC. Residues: CTSSAPLEGYEQYF.

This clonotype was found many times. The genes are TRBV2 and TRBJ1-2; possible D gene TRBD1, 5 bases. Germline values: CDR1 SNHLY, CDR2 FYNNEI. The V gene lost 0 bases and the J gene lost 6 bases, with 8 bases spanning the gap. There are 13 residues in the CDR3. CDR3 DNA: TGTGCCAGCAGTGAAGCCAGGGATCATGGCTACACCTTC. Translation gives CASSEARDHGYTF.

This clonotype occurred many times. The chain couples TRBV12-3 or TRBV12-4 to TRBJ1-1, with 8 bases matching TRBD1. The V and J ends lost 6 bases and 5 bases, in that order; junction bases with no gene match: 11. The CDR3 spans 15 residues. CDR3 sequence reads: CASSPRTGPGTEAFF. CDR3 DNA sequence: TGTGCCAGCAGCCCCCGGACAGGGCCTGGTACTGAAGCTTTCTTT.

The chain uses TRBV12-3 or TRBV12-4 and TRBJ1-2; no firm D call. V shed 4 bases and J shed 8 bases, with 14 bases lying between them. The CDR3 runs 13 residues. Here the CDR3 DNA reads TGTGCCAGCAGTTCCCGCGCAGACAAGGGCTACACCTTC. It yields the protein CASSSRADKGYTF.

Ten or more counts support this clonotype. CDR3 DNA: TGTGCCAGCAGTTTACCCGGGGCAGGGAATGAAGCTTTCTTT. Amino acids: CASSLPGAGNEAFF. V gene TRBV12-3 or TRBV12-4 combines with J gene TRBJ1-1; possible D gene TRBD1, 5 bases. CDR3 length: 14 residues. V was cut by 2 bases and J by 7 bases, with 14 bases left in between.

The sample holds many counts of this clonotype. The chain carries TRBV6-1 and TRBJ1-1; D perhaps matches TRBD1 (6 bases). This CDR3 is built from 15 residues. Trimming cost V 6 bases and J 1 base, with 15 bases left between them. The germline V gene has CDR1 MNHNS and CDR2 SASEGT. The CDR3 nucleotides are TGTGCCAGCAGGCTAGTTGGGGGGGCGAACACTGAAGCTTTCTTT. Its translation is CASRLVGGANTEAFF.

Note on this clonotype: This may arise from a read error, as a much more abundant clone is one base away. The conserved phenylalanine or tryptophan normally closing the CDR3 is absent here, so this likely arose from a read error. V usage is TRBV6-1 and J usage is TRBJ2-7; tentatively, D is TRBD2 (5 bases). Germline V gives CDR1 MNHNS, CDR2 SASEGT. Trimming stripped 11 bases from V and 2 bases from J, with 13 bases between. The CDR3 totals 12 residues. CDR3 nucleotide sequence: TGTGCCGTTCGGACCGGGACCTACGAGCAGTACTAC. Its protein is CAVRTGTYEQYY.

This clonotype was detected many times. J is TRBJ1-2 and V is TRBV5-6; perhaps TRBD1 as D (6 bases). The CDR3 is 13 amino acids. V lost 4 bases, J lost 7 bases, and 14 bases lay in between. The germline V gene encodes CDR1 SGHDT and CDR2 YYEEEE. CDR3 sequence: CASSQTGIGGYTF. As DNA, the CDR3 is TGTGCCAGCAGCCAAACAGGGATCGGTGGCTACACCTTC.

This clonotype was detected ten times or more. The DNA of the CDR3 is TGTGCCAGCTCCTCGGTCGGGGGGGCCTCGCAGTACTTC. Its translation: CASSSVGGASQYF. The chain uses TRBV6-2 or TRBV6-3 and TRBJ2-7; 8 bases are a match to TRBD2. After removal of 8 bases from V and 9 bases from J, the junction contained 12 bases not matched to a gene. The CDR3 totals 13 residues. Germline CDR1 is MNHEY and CDR2 is SVGEGT.

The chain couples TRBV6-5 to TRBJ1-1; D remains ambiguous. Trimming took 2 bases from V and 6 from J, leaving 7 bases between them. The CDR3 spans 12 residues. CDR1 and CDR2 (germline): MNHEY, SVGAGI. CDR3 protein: CASSYGAAEAFF. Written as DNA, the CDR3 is TGTGCCAGCAGTTACGGAGCCGCTGAAGCTTTCTTT.

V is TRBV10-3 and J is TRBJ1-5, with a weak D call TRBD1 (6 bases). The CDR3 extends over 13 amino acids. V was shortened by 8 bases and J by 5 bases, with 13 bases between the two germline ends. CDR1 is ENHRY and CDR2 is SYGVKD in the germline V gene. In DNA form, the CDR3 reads TGTGCCATCGGGGGACAAAAAGATCAGCCCCAGCATTTT. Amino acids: CAIGGQKDQPQHF.

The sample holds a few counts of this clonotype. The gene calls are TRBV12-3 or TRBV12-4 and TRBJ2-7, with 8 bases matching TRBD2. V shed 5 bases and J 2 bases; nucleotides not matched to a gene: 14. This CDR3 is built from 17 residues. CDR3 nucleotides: TGTGCCAGCAGTATCCTCCTTCTAGCGGGTTCGCCCTACGAGCAGTACTTC. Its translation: CASSILLLAGSPYEQYF.

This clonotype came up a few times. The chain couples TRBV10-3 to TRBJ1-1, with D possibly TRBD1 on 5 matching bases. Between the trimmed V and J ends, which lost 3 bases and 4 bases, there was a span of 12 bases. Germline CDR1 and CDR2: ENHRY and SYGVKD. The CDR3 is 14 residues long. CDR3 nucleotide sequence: TGTGCCATCAGTGACCGGGACCAGGGCACTGAAGCTTTCTTT. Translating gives CAISDRDQGTEAFF.

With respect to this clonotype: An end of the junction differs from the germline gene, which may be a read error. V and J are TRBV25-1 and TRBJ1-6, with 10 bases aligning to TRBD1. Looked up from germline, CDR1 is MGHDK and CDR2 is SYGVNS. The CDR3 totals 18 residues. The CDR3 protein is CVSSEFTGTGVRGSPLHF. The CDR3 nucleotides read TGTGTCAGCAGTGAATTCACAGGGACAGGGGTTCGGGGTTCACCCCTCCACTTT.